This T cell receptor (beta chain) was recorded in a study of cytomegalovirus exposure and HLA in healthy donors. The PCR employed 60 Vbeta primers together with 13 Jbeta primers. In the original workflow: There were some 87 million unique TCR beta chains by a later count, and approximately 10 million of them were shared. Method: immunoSEQ multiplex PCR; TCRdb's copy keeps in-frame clones and lacks some. V and J calls plus clone size are reproduced from that table; the DNA served to infer D and trimming. Of about 120,000 clones listed, approximately 80% are singletons. Germline lookup yields CDR1 LNHDA and CDR2 SQIVND (reference sequence). The length of the CDR3 is 16 residues. V was cut by 7 bases and J by 0 bases, with 16 bases left in between. Study-level results: Association of under 20,000 TCR beta sequences with HLA alleles was found at 0.05 false discovery rate in a later analysis. Later analysis suggested links between common viral pathogens and several top significant clusters.

Of note for this clone: Its specificity is not known.

Sequencing was performed on PBMCs. The rearrangement joins TRBV19 to TRBJ1-5; D call uncertain. This sequence originates from a man aged 25-45 years in good health and CMV-seropositive. The chain's CDR3 is CASNRVGLYSNQPQHF. Here the CDR3 DNA reads TGTGCCAGTAACCGGGTAGGACTCTATAGCAATCAGCCCCAGCATTTT.